These T cell receptor beta chains were read from a single sample in a study. TCRdb analysed the RT-PCR reads with MiXCR anew, one entry per CDR3 protein. This table has around 700,000 distinct CDR3 sequences, more than 13% appearing once. Specimen: memory CD4+ T cells from blood. Receptors were obtained from a female donor in good health, serving as a healthy control. The conserved cysteine and the conserved F or W are not part of the CDR3 here. A D gene is named only where the DNA matches it firmly.

D	V	J	CDR3
TRBD1	TRBV29-1	TRBJ1-2	SATGGLYGYT
TRBD2	TRBV12-3/TRBV12-4	TRBJ2-1	ASSSGTSVNEQF
NA	TRBV12-3/TRBV12-4	TRBJ1-2	ASSFGDNYGYT
NA	TRBV3-1	TRBJ2-6	ASVSQGSGANVLT
TRBD1	TRBV20-1	TRBJ2-7	SARDSRQGLYEQY
NA	TRBV20-1	TRBJ1-1	SARDLTDEAF
NA	TRBV4-3	TRBJ2-3	AISQEPTQADTQY
NA	TRBV6-5	TRBJ1-1	ASSYTGALDTEAF
NA	TRBV5-1	TRBJ1-1	ASRTDRNTEAF
NA	TRBV14	TRBJ2-1	ASSQGKGFYNEQF
TRBD2	TRBV20-1	TRBJ2-7	SARGPGGSSYEQY
NA	TRBV7-2	TRBJ2-4	ASSLALGRGAKNIQY
TRBD1	TRBV5-1	TRBJ1-1	ASSLQGDRAF
NA	TRBV28	TRBJ1-1	ASSSTKNTEAF
NA	TRBV4-3	TRBJ1-3	ASSQDFGRQSTGNTIY
TRBD1	TRBV5-8	TRBJ2-1	ASSSPGQGWNEQF